The present T cell receptor (beta chain) was sequenced within a study of T cell responses to AZD1222 COVID-19 vaccine. V dropped 2 bases and J dropped 4 bases, with 16 bases sitting between them. In germline, CDR1 is MGHDK, CDR2 SYGVNS. The CDR3 has 16 amino acids. Only in-frame clones appear in the TCRdb table, and some are missing; sequencing was by immunoSEQ multiplex PCR. The sample lists approximately 120,000 clones, about 88% seen once, with around a sixth in the top ten. Of note for this clone: What it binds is not known.

General study points: Spike was spanned by vaccine-associated CD4 TCRs, which were dominant at 160-218 and 743-854. Reports indicate that nearly half of spike-specific TCRs are directed at unmutated variant regions.

This TCR came from an adult in good health. The rearrangement uses TRBV25-1 and TRBJ2-3; D is possibly TRBD1 (5 bases). The sequenced sample was peripheral blood, obtained on day 0 of AZD1222 vaccination. CDR3 in amino acids: CASSELWGRGADTQYF. CDR3 coding DNA: TGTGCCAGCAGTGAACTATGGGGTAGGGGCGCAGATACGCAGTATTTT.